Each of the 23 T cell receptor beta chains below was sequenced from the same sample in a study of cytomegalovirus exposure and HLA in healthy donors (TCRdb year 2017). To prepare the library, the immunoSEQ multiplex PCR assay was applied. A mixture of 60 forward primers for TCR Vbeta segments and 13 reverse primers for TCR Jbeta segments was used in the multiplex PCR. In TCRdb, the immuneACCESS table is reduced to in-frame sequences with V and J assigned. These tables do not hold every clone; where another copy was compared, an unresolved V gene accounts for under half, and the others remain unexplained. The sample data list approximately 170,000 clones, and approximately 78% of these were observed just once. Around 0.8% of the sample rests with the top ten. Sequencing was performed on PBMCs. The origin of the receptors is a woman between 18 and 29 years old in good health and CMV-seronegative.

This clone was found a few times. The chain recombines TRBV28 with TRBJ1-5; 7 nucleotides agree with TRBD1. Trimming cost V 4 bases and J 3 bases; bases outside gene matches: 9. The CDR3 runs to 16 residues. CDR1 and CDR2 (germline): MDHEN, SYDVKM. The CDR3 DNA reads TGTGCCAGCAGTTCGCAAGGGGACAGAGTCAATCAGCCCCAGCATTTT. Translating it yields CASSSQGDRVNQPQHF.

The V call is TRBV11-2, the J call TRBJ1-5; weak D call: TRBD1 (6 bases). V was cut by 6 bases and J by 7 bases, with 25 bases left in between. The CDR3 covers 17 residues. The germline gives CDR1 SGHAT, CDR2 FQNNGV. The CDR3 DNA follows: TGTGCCAGCAGGGACGCAGTTTGGCGGGGGGCGAGGCAGCCCCAGCATTTT. Protein: CASRDAVWRGARQPQHF.

This clone has just a few counts. This chain links TRBV13 with TRBJ2-1; TRBD2 matches at 8 bases. Unmatched junction bases numbered 7, after V lost 2 bases and J lost 7 bases. The CDR3 loop spans 15 amino acids. The germline V gene encodes CDR1 PRHDT and CDR2 FYEKMQ (reference sequence). The DNA of the CDR3 is TGTGCCAGCAGCTTAAGGACGGGAGGGGAGAATGAGCAGTTCTTC. Its protein is CASSLRTGGENEQFF. Filled out from reference TRBV13 and TRBJ2-1, the complete variable domain reads AAGVIQSPRHLIKEKRETATLKCYPIPRHDTVYWYQQGPGQDPQFLISFYEKMQSDKGSIPDRFSAQQFSDYHSELNMSSLELGDSALYFCASSLRTGGENEQFFGPGTRLTVL.

CDR3 DNA sequence: TGCAGCGTTGAAGACAGGGGGCCGAGGACCGGGGAGCTGTTTTTT. Translated, it gives CSVEDRGPRTGELFF. The chain carries TRBV29-1 and TRBJ2-2, with 8 bases matching TRBD1. This CDR3 region has 15 residues. V shed 0 bases and J 5 bases; nucleotides not matched to a gene: 5. CDR1 and CDR2 (germline): SQVTM, ANQGSEA.

This clone turned up a few times. J is TRBJ2-1 and V is TRBV30, with D maybe TRBD2 (5 bases). Trimming took off 4 bases at V and 9 bases at J, with 10 bases between the two ends. Germline loops: CDR1 GTSNPN, CDR2 SVGIG (reference sequence). The CDR3 extends over 11 amino acids. CDR3 nucleotides: TGTGCCTGGACCCCTCGGGGTGAGCAGTTCTTC. Translated, it gives CAWTPRGEQFF.

The chain combines TRBV2 with TRBJ2-3, with 9 bases aligning to TRBD2. The trim removed 4 bases at V and 1 base at J, leaving 0 bases unmatched. Germline CDR1 SNHLY, CDR2 FYNNEI. The CDR3 loop spans 14 amino acids. As DNA, the CDR3 is TGTGCCAGCAGTGGGACTAGCGGCACAGATACGCAGTATTTT. Protein product: CASSGTSGTDTQYF.

This clone appeared a single time. The chain carries TRBV6-1 and TRBJ2-1; a possible D gene is TRBD2 (5 bases). Germline V lookup: CDR1 MNHNS, CDR2 SASEGT. This CDR3 is built from 14 residues. Deletions cut 1 base from V and 15 bases from J, with 19 bases between. The CDR3 loop is CASSEGFGELGRFF. In DNA form, the CDR3 reads TGTGCCAGCAGTGAAGGTTTCGGGGAACTAGGTCGGTTCTTC.

This clone appeared a few times. The V call is TRBV5-1, the J call TRBJ2-1; TRBD2 matches at 9 bases. Germline loops: CDR1 SGHRS, CDR2 YFSETQ. The junction had 4 bases not matched to a gene; V was cut back by 3 bases and J by 3 bases. There are 15 residues in the CDR3. The CDR3 DNA is TGCGCCAGCAGCTACCTAGCGGGGTACTACAATGAGCAGTTCTTC. This encodes CASSYLAGYYNEQFF.

This clone was picked up one time. V is TRBV7-3 and J is TRBJ1-3; D possibly corresponds to TRBD1 (6 bases). This CDR3 spans 15 amino acids. V was clipped by 3 bases and J by 0 bases, with 9 bases between them. The germline CDR1 and CDR2 sequences are SGHTA and FQGTGA. CDR3 bases: TGTGCCAGCAGCTTGGGGGCTAGCTCTGGAAACACCATATATTTT. Residues: CASSLGASSGNTIYF.

The V call is TRBV10-3, the J call TRBJ2-1, with 8 bases lining up with TRBD2. This CDR3 contains 15 residues. CDR1 and CDR2 from the germline V gene are ENHRY and SYGVKD. V lost 7 bases to trimming and J lost 5 bases; unmatched junction nucleotides: 10. The CDR3 region has the DNA TGTGCCATCAAGGGTGCGGGAGGCAAGAACAATGAGCAGTTCTTC. Protein product: CAIKGAGGKNNEQFF.

The chain joins TRBV7-3 to TRBJ2-5; D is perhaps TRBD1 (6 bases). V dropped 3 bases and J dropped 5 bases, with 10 bases sitting between them. The germline V gene has CDR1 SGHTA and CDR2 FQGTGA. The CDR3 has 13 residues. The CDR3: CASSFSGGETQYF. In nucleotides, the CDR3 is TGTGCCAGCAGCTTTTCTGGGGGCGAGACCCAGTACTTC.

The V call is TRBV7-9, the J call TRBJ1-4; 10 bases agree with TRBD1. Trimming at V came to 7 bases and at J to 13 bases, leaving 15 bases not matched to a gene. The germline V gene has CDR1 SEHNR and CDR2 FQNEAQ (reference sequence). This CDR3 comprises 15 residues. In DNA, the CDR3 is TGTGCCAGCACCCCCTTGGGACAGGGGAAATCTCGACTGTTTTTT. This codes for CASTPLGQGKSRLFF.

This clone showed up just a few times. V and J are TRBV28 and TRBJ1-2; 7 bases map to TRBD1. The CDR3 loop spans 13 amino acids. Germline CDR1 MDHEN, CDR2 SYDVKM. V was clipped by 8 bases and J by 1 base; unmatched bases: 4. The CDR3 bases are TGTGCCAGCTTATACAGGGGTAACTATGGCTACACCTTC. This sequence encodes CASLYRGNYGYTF.

V gene TRBV28 combines with J gene TRBJ2-1; 11 bases are shared with TRBD2. Germline lookup yields CDR1 MDHEN and CDR2 SYDVKM. CDR3 length equals 16 residues. The ends lost 6 bases at V and 3 bases at J; junction bases unmatched: 7. CDR3 sequence reads: CASRLTSGSGYNEQFF. The DNA of the CDR3 is TGTGCCAGCAGACTAACTAGCGGGAGTGGCTACAATGAGCAGTTCTTC.

The CDR3 DNA reads as TGTGCCAGCAGCTTGGTTTCAGGGGCGCAGGGGGAGACCCAGTACTTC. Protein: CASSLVSGAQGETQYF. The J gene is TRBJ2-5, the V gene TRBV5-4; tentatively, D is TRBD1 (6 bases). The CDR3 sequence is 16 residues long. Looked up from germline, CDR1 is SGHNT and CDR2 is YYREEE (reference sequence). V was cut by 0 bases and J by 5 bases, with 17 bases left in between.

The chain carries TRBV10-3 and TRBJ1-3, with 8 bases lining up with TRBD1. The CDR3 has 16 amino acids. V trimming: 0 bases; J trimming: 3 bases; junction bases outside the gene matches: 4. Germline CDR1 and CDR2: ENHRY and SYGVKD. The CDR3 is CAISESSGGVGNTIYF. DNA for the CDR3: TGTGCCATCAGTGAGTCGTCAGGGGGCGTTGGAAACACCATATATTTT.

The gene calls are TRBV7-9 and TRBJ2-2; 12 nucleotides line up with TRBD2. The V gene's germline CDR1 is SEHNR and CDR2 FQNEAQ (reference sequence). The CDR3 loop spans 17 amino acids. V lost 5 bases to trimming and J lost 4 bases; unmatched junction nucleotides: 8. The CDR3 DNA is TGTGCCAGCAGCGGGGCTAGCGGGAGGGCCGCCACCGGGGAGCTGTTTTTT. Protein product: CASSGASGRAATGELFF.

V and J are TRBV7-2 and TRBJ2-5; 9 bases match TRBD2. Germline loops: CDR1 SGHTA, CDR2 FQGNSA. The CDR3 length is 17 residues. V trimming: 5 bases; J trimming: 7 bases; junction bases outside the gene matches: 17. As DNA, the CDR3 is TGTGCCAGCAGCCCCCTGGCGCTAGCGGGCGGGGGGGTGACCCAGTACTTC. It is translated as CASSPLALAGGGVTQYF.

The chain uses TRBV19 and TRBJ2-1, with TRBD2 matching 16 bases. Trimming cost V 3 bases and J 7 bases; bases outside gene matches: 6. CDR3 size: 17 residues. CDR1 LNHDA and CDR2 SQIVND come from the germline V gene (reference sequence). CDR3 in DNA: TGTGCCAGTAGTATGGGACTAGCGGGAGGGACGTGGAATGAGCAGTTCTTC. Its translation: CASSMGLAGGTWNEQFF.

The chain has TRBV7-2 and TRBJ2-1; D unclear. Trimming removed 1 base at V and 9 bases at J, with 7 bases between. The CDR3 sequence is 12 residues long. Per germline, CDR1 SGHTA and CDR2 FQGNSA. CDR3 sequence: CASSLDSGEQFF. CDR3 sequence (DNA): TGTGCCAGCAGCTTAGACTCTGGTGAGCAGTTCTTC.

This chain links TRBV4-3 with TRBJ2-7; D possibly corresponds to TRBD2 (5 bases). Germline CDR1 is LGHNA and CDR2 is YSLEER. Trimming took off 2 bases at V and 5 bases at J, with 10 bases between the two ends. This CDR3 spans 13 amino acids. CDR3 in amino acids: CASSQRRTDEQYF. The CDR3 DNA is TGCGCCAGCAGCCAAAGGAGGACGGACGAGCAGTACTTC.

This clone has a single count. J is TRBJ1-1 and V is TRBV28; 9 bases are shared with TRBD1. Germline V gives CDR1 MDHEN, CDR2 SYDVKM. This CDR3 contains 18 residues. Losses at the gene ends were 2 bases for V and 5 bases for J; bases not matched to a gene: 15. This CDR3 is CASSLMPLTGGLGTEAFF. DNA for the CDR3: TGTGCCAGCAGTTTAATGCCCCTAACAGGGGGCTTAGGAACTGAAGCTTTCTTT.

V gene TRBV27 combines with J gene TRBJ2-5, with D tentatively TRBD1 (6 bases). The closer fit of TRBJ2-7 to the DNA end suggests the J call may be wrong. This CDR3 spans 15 amino acids. Germline V gene lookup returns CDR1 MNHEY and CDR2 SMNVEV (reference sequence). This CDR3 reads CASSLKGHFPYEQYF. For the CDR3, the DNA is TGTGCCAGCAGTTTGAAGGGACACTTTCCCTACGAGCAGTACTTC.